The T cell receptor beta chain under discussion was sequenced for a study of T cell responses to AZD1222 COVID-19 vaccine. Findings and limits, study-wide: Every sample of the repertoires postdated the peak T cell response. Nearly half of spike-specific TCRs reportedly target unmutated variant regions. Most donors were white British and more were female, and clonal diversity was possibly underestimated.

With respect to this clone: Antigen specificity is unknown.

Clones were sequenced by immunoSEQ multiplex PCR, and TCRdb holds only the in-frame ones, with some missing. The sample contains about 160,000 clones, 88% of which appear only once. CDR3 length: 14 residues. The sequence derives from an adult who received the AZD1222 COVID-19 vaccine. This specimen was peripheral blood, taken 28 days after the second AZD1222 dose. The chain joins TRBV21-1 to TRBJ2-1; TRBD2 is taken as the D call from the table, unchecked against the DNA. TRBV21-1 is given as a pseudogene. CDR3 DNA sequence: TGTGCCAGCAGCAAAATGGGGGGTTCGAATGAGCAGTTCTTC. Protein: CASSKMGGSNEQFF.